This TCR beta chain originates from a study of blood T cell repertoires in COVID-19. Methods used by the authors: It was from reference gene primer amplification that nucleated cell counts were estimated. Using immunoSEQ multiplex PCR, the repertoire was profiled, and TCRdb retains in-frame clones only, with some absent. Clonal size and the V and J genes are those of that table, whereas D and trimming came from the DNA. The data show 150,000 to 200,000 clones, less than 90% seen once. Sequenced sample: peripheral blood. The receptor's source is a woman in her 70s with COVID-19, enrolled during active disease.

The chain's CDR3 is CASSPGSRTGGAKGANVLTF. The DNA of the CDR3 is TGTGCCAGCAGCCCGGGGTCACGCACAGGGGGCGCGAAAGGGGCCAACGTCCTGACTTTC. The chain combines TRBV7-7 with TRBJ2-6; 9 bases map to TRBD1. The CDR3 extends over 20 amino acids. Germline assignment: CDR1 SSHAT and CDR2 FNYEAQ (reference sequence). The J segment lost 4 bases and the V segment lost 5 bases, leaving 18 bases of the junction unmatched.